This T cell receptor beta chain derives from a study of shared clonotypes between healthy human individuals. Whole-study context: The study used three CD4 naive, three CD4 memory, two CD8 naive and one CD8 memory plate per donor. Study observations and caveats: Among a handful of donors, approximately 5% of naive CD4 clonotypes were found in common. Sampling was confined to blood; repertoires within tissues likely differ.

Concerning this clone itself: Its antigen is still unknown.

Method: immunoSEQ multiplex PCR; TCRdb's copy keeps in-frame clones and lacks some. The repertoire includes a few million clones, over 90% of them detected once, and 0.3% to 0.4% sits in the top ten. CDR3 size: 16 residues. In germline, CDR1 is SNHLY, CDR2 FYNNEI. Trimming cost V 2 bases and J 4 bases; bases outside gene matches: 8. The sequenced sample consisted of naive CD4+ T cells from PBMCs. The subset denotes: CD45RA+ positively selected. This clonotype originated in a man between 18 and 29 years old in good health. Some clones in this sample may be carry-over from other donors' samples. This sequence joins TRBV2 and TRBJ2-3; 8 positions match TRBD2. The CDR3: CASSERGLEGPDTQYF. CDR3 in DNA: TGTGCCAGCAGTGAACGGGGACTAGAAGGGCCAGATACGCAGTATTTT.